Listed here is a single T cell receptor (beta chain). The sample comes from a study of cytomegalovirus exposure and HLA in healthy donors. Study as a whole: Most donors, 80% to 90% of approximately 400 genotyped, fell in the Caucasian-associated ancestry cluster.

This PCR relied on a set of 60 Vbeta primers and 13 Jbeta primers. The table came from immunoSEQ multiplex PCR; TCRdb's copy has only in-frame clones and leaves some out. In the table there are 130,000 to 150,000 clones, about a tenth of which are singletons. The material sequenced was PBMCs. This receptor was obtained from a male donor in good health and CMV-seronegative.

The CDR3 spells CAMREGRVDGYTF. CDR3 bases: TGTGCCATGAGGGAAGGACGGGTGGATGGCTACACCTTC. V and J are TRBV10-3 and TRBJ1-2; no reliable D call. Germline values: CDR1 ENHRY, CDR2 SYGVKD. Trimming took 9 bases from V and 6 from J, leaving 17 bases between them. This CDR3 has 13 amino acids.